A single sample is the source of the 17 T cell receptor beta chains below, sequenced in a study of OX40 agonist ivuxolimab in advanced cancers. Using immunoSEQ multiplex PCR, the repertoire was profiled, and TCRdb retains in-frame clones only, with some absent. Of approximately 23,000 clones listed, around two thirds are singletons. The starting material was CD4+ or CD8+ T cells sorted from blood, obtained in a trial of the OX40 agonist ivuxolimab. These receptors were taken from an adult with an advanced solid tumor such as melanoma, head and neck, liver or kidney cancer.

This sequence joins TRBV6-1 and TRBJ1-5, with D maybe TRBD1 (6 bases). The length of the CDR3 is 15 residues. Germline V lookup: CDR1 MNHNS, CDR2 SASEGT. V lost 5 bases and J lost 0, with 11 bases in between. As DNA, the CDR3 is TGTGCCAGCAGTCCGTCAGGGGATAGCAATCAGCCCCAGCATTTT. Its translation is CASSPSGDSNQPQHF.

This sequence joins TRBV27 and TRBJ1-6; D gene uncertain. Germline CDR1 MNHEY, CDR2 SMNVEV (reference sequence). V lost 7 bases and J 10 bases, leaving 17 bases between the germline ends. The CDR3 runs 14 residues. Here the CDR3 DNA reads TGTGCCAGCACCTTGGGAGGGATACGCTCACCCCTCCACTTT. Amino acids: CASTLGGIRSPLHF.

The J gene is TRBJ2-7, the V gene TRBV7-2; D call uncertain. V was cut by 4 bases and J by 7 bases, with 14 bases left in between. The CDR3 loop spans 13 amino acids. Germline lookup yields CDR1 SGHTA and CDR2 FQGNSA. The CDR3 reads CASSSETYLEQYF. In DNA, the CDR3 is TGTGCCAGCAGCTCGGAGACTTATTTGGAGCAGTACTTC.

The rearrangement joins TRBV11-2 to TRBJ2-1; tentatively, D is TRBD2 (5 bases). This CDR3 spans 13 amino acids. Trimming left V 5 bases short and J 8 bases short, with 13 bases between. Germline CDR1 reads SGHAT; CDR2 reads FQNNGV. The CDR3 loop reads CASSASLGDEQFF. DNA of the CDR3: TGTGCCAGCAGCGCATCACTAGGCGATGAGCAGTTCTTC.

This chain connects TRBV2 to TRBJ1-1, with D unclear. CDR1 and CDR2 from the germline V gene are SNHLY and FYNNEI. The length of the CDR3 is 10 residues. V was cut by 7 bases and J by 1 base, with 1 base left in between. For the CDR3, the DNA is TGTGCCAGCAAGAACACTGAAGCTTTCTTT. Translated, it gives CASKNTEAFF.

The J gene is TRBJ2-5, the V gene TRBV28, with TRBD1 identical over 7 bases. CDR1 is MDHEN and CDR2 is SYDVKM in the germline V gene. Trimming at V came to 8 bases and at J to 5 bases, leaving 11 bases not matched to a gene. The CDR3 length is 14 residues. CDR3 bases: TGTGCCAGCTATACAGGGGCTCCCCGGGAGACCCAGTACTTC. It codes for CASYTGAPRETQYF.

V and J are TRBV4-1 and TRBJ1-2; no definite D call. This CDR3 contains 12 residues. Germline CDR1 reads MGHRA; CDR2 reads YSYEKL. V dropped 1 base and J dropped 8 bases, with 8 bases sitting between them. In DNA, the CDR3 is TGCGCCAGCAGCCAAGGGAGGGCAGGCTACACCTTC. Amino acid sequence: CASSQGRAGYTF.

The chain uses TRBV7-9 and TRBJ2-5; D perhaps matches TRBD1 (5 bases). Deletions cut 7 bases from V and 3 bases from J, with 18 bases between. Germline lookup yields CDR1 SEHNR and CDR2 FQNEAQ (reference sequence). This CDR3 comprises 15 residues. The CDR3 is CASTLLLGEEETQYF. The CDR3 DNA reads TGTGCCAGCACCCTTCTCCTAGGGGAAGAAGAGACCCAGTACTTC.

The chain joins TRBV7-2 to TRBJ2-3; D is uncertain. Germline V gene data show CDR1 as SGHTA and CDR2 as FQGNSA. CDR3 length: 14 residues. V gave up 3 bases and J gave up 2 bases, with 9 bases separating them. The CDR3 nucleotides read TGTGCCAGCAGCTTTCCGTCGCTCACAGATACGCAGTATTTT. It translates to CASSFPSLTDTQYF.

The genes are TRBV6-1 and TRBJ2-5; 8 bases match TRBD1. The J segment lost 5 bases and the V segment lost 5 bases, leaving 10 bases of the junction unmatched. CDR3 length: 15 residues. Germline lookup yields CDR1 MNHNS and CDR2 SASEGT. The CDR3 DNA reads TGTGCCAGCAGTACCCGACAGGGGTTGAGGGAGACCCAGTACTTC. Translating it yields CASSTRQGLRETQYF.

This clone showed up just once. V usage is TRBV27 and J usage is TRBJ1-5; D gene ambiguous. The CDR3 length is 15 residues. With 2 bases removed from V and 3 bases from J, the gap between germline ends came to 11 bases. Per the germline V gene, CDR1 is MNHEY and CDR2 is SMNVEV (reference sequence). The CDR3 DNA follows: TGTGCCAGCAGTTTAGTCCCGTTACCCAATCAGCCCCAGCATTTT. This codes for CASSLVPLPNQPQHF.

V is TRBV4-2 and J is TRBJ2-2; 8 bases fit TRBD2. J was trimmed by 4 bases and V by 0 bases; bases with no gene match: 7. The CDR3 runs 17 residues. Germline-derived CDR1 and CDR2 are LGHNA and YNFKEQ. DNA for the CDR3: TGTGCCAGCAGCCAAGACTCCGGGGGGGGCGGCACCGGGGAGCTGTTTTTT. It yields the protein CASSQDSGGGGTGELFF.

The chain recombines TRBV9 with TRBJ1-3; a possible D gene is TRBD1 (5 bases). The V gene's germline CDR1 is SGDLS and CDR2 YYNGEE. The V end lost 7 bases, the J end lost 8 bases, and 16 bases lay between the germline ends. The CDR3 totals 13 residues. The CDR3 loop is CASSMWRGDTIYF. The DNA of the CDR3 is TGTGCCAGCTCCATGTGGAGGGGTGACACCATATATTTT.

The chain employs TRBV19 and TRBJ2-4; 8 bases line up with TRBD1. The CDR3 extends over 16 amino acids. Germline values: CDR1 LNHDA, CDR2 SQIVND (reference sequence). Trimming at V came to 5 bases and at J to 0 bases, leaving 6 bases not matched to a gene. The CDR3 DNA reads TGTGCCAGTAGTCGCCAGGGGGCCACAGCCAAAAACATTCAGTACTTC. Protein sequence: CASSRQGATAKNIQYF.

The J gene is TRBJ1-5, the V gene TRBV27; 8 bases agree with TRBD1. After removal of 2 bases from V and 3 bases from J, the junction contained 3 bases not matched to a gene. The V gene's germline CDR1 is MNHEY and CDR2 SMNVEV (reference sequence). The CDR3 spans 15 residues. CDR3: CASSLTGGVNQPQHF. CDR3 bases: TGTGCCAGCAGTTTAACAGGGGGTGTCAATCAGCCCCAGCATTTT.

This chain connects TRBV29-1 to TRBJ1-2; the match to TRBD1 covers 7 bases. The junction had 5 bases not matched to a gene; V was cut back by 5 bases and J by 2 bases. Germline V lookup: CDR1 SQVTM, CDR2 ANQGSEA. The CDR3 has 13 residues. CDR3 DNA sequence: TGCAGCGTTCGCCGACAGGGCAACTATGGCTACACCTTC. Translated, it gives CSVRRQGNYGYTF.

This clone was observed a handful of times. V is TRBV12-2 and J is TRBJ1-2. TRBV12-2 is deemed a pseudogene. The CDR3 runs 14 residues. The CDR3 sequence is CASRLLPRTGGYTF. The DNA of the CDR3 is TGTGCAAGTCGCTTATTACCCCGAACCGGAGGCTACACCTTC.